Sequencing of this T cell receptor beta chain was carried out in a study of Graves' ophthalmopathy and Graves' hyperthyroidism. CAS ≥3, NOSPECS ≥4, moderate-to-severe activity and duration under 3 months marked donors with ophthalmopathy. This clonotype was seen at least ten times. TCR beta CDR3 amplification used RNA transcripts. First-round RT-PCR used HTBI primers; second-round multiplex PCR followed. From the multiplex PCR reads, TCRdb called clonotypes with MiXCR, one entry per CDR3 protein. The repertoire holds some 520,000 distinct CDR3 sequences, with around 15% as singletons. The sequencing sample was made of blood. This TCR came from a woman aged 25 to 39 with Graves' ophthalmopathy.

CDR3 bases: TGTGCCATCAGTGAGTCGACTTGGGGGTACACCTTC. It specifies CAISESTWGYTF. The chain couples TRBV10-3 to TRBJ1-2, with TRBD1 as a possible D gene (5 bases). This CDR3 spans 12 amino acids. V shed 0 bases and J shed 11 bases, with 10 bases lying between them. Germline CDR1 is ENHRY and CDR2 is SYGVKD.